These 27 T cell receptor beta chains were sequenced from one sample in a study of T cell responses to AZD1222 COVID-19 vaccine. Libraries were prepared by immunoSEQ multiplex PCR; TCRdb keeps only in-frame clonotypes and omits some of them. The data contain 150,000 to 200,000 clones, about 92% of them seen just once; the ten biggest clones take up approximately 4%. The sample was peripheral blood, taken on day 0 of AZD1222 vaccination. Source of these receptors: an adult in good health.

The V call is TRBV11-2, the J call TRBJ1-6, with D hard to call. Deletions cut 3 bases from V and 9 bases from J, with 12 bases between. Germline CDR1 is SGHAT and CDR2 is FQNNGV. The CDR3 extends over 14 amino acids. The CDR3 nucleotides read TGTGCCAGCAGCTTCCTACGCGTCCCTTCACCCCTCCACTTT. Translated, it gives CASSFLRVPSPLHF.

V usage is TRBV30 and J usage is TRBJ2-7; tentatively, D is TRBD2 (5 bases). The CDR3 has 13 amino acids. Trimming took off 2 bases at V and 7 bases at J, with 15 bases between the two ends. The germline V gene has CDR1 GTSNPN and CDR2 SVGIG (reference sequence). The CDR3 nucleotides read TGTGCCTGGAGTACGGGATCTTTCCGGGAGCAGTACTTC. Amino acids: CAWSTGSFREQYF. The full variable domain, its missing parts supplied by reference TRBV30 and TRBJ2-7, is SQTIHQWPATLVQPVGSPLSLECTVEGTSNPNLYWYRQAAGRGLQLLFYSVGIGQISSEVPQNLSASRPQDRQFILSSKKLLLSDSGFYLCAWSTGSFREQYFGPGTRLTVT.

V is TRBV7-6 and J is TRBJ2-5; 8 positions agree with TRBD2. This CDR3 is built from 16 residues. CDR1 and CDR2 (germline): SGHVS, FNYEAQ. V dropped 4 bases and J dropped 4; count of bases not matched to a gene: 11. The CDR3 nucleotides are TGTGCCAGCAGCTCCTCTAGCGGGCTCCCTGGAGAGACCCAGTACTTC. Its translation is CASSSSSGLPGETQYF.

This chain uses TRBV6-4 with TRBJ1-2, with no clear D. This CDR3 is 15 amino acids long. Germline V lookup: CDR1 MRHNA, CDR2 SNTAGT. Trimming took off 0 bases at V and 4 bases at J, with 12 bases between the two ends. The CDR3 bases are TGTGCCAGCAGTGACTCGTCAGAAGCCTCCTATGGCTACACCTTC. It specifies CASSDSSEASYGYTF.

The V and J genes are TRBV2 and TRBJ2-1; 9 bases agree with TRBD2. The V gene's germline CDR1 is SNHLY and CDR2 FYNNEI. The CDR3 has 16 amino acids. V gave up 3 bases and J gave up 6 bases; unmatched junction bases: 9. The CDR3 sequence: CASSDLLAGSSNEQFF. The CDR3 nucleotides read TGTGCCAGCAGTGACCTCCTAGCGGGGTCATCCAATGAGCAGTTCTTC.

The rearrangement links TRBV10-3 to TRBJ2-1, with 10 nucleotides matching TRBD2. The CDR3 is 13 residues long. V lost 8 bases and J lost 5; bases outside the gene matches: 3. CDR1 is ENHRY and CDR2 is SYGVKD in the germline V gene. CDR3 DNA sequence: TGTGCCATCCGGACTAGCGGTCACAATGAGCAGTTCTTC. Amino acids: CAIRTSGHNEQFF.

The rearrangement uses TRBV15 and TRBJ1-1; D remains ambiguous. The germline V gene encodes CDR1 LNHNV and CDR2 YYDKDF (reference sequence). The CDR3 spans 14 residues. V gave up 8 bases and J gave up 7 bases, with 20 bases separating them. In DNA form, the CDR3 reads TGTGCCACCGGGTACGTAGGGAGTGTTGGTGAAGCTTTCTTT. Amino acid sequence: CATGYVGSVGEAFF. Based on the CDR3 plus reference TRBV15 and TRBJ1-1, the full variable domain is DAMVIQNPRYQVTQFGKPVTLSCSQTLNHNVMYWYQQKSSQAPKLLFHYYDKDFNNEADTPDNFQSRRPNTSFCFLDIRSPGLGDTAMYLCATGYVGSVGEAFFGQGTRLTVV.

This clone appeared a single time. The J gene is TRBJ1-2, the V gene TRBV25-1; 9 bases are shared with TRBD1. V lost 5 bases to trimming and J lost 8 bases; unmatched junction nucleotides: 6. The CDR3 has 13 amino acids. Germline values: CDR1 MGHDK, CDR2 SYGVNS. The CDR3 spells CASSLPGQGGYTF. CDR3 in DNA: TGTGCCAGCAGTCTACCGGGACAGGGCGGCTACACCTTC.

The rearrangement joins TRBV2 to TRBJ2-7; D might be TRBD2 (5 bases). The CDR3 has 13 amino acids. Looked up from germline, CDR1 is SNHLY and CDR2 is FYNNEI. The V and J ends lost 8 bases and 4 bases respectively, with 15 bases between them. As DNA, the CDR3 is TGTGCCAGCTCCAGGACTTCGAGGTACGAGCAGTACTTC. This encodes CASSRTSRYEQYF.

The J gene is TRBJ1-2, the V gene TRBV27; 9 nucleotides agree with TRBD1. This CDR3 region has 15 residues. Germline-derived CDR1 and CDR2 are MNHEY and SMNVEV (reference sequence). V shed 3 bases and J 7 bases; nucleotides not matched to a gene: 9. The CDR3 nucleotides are TGTGCCAGCAGTTTTAGGAACAGGGGGCGCGGTGGCTACACCTTC. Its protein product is CASSFRNRGRGGYTF.

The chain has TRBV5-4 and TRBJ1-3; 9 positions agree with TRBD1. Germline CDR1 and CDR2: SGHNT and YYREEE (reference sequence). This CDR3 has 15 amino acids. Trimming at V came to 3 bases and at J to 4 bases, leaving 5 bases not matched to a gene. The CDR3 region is CASSWGQGAGNTIYF. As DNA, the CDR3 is TGTGCCAGCAGCTGGGGACAGGGAGCAGGAAACACCATATATTTT. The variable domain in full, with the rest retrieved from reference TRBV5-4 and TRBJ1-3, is ETGVTQSPTHLIKTRGQQVTLRCSSQSGHNTVSWYQQALGQGPQFIFQYYREEENGRGNFPPRFSGLQFPNYSSELNVNALELDDSALYLCASSWGQGAGNTIYFGEGSWLTVV.

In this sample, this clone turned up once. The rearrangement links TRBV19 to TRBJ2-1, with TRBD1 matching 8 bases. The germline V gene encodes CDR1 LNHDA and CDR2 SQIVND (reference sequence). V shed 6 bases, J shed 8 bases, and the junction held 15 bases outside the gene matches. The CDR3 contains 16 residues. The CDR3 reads CASSFRPSGQGYEQFF. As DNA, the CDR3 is TGTGCCAGTAGCTTCAGACCATCCGGACAGGGCTATGAGCAGTTCTTC.

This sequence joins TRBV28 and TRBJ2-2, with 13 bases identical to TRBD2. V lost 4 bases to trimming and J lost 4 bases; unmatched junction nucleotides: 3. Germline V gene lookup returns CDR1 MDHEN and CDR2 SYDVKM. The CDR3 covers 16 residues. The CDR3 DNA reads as TGTGCCAGCAGTTCGGGACTAGCGGGACGCACCGGGGAGCTGTTTTTT. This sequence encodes CASSSGLAGRTGELFF.

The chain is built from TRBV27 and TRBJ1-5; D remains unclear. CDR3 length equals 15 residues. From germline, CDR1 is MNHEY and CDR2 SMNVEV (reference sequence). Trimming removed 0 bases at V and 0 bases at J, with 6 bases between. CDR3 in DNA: TGTGCCAGCAGTTTATCGGCGAGTAGCAATCAGCCCCAGCATTTT. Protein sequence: CASSLSASSNQPQHF.

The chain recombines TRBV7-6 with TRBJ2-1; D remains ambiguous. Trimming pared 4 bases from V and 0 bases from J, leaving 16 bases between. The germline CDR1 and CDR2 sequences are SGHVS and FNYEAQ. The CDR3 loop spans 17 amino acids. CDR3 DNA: TGTGCCAGCAGCTATCGCCCGGCAGTAAACTCCTACAATGAGCAGTTCTTC. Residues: CASSYRPAVNSYNEQFF.

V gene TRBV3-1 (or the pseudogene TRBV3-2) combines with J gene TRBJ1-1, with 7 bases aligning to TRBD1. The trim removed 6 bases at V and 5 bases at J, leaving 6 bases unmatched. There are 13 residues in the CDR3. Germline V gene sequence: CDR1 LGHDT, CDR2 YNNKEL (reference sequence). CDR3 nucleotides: TGTGCCAGCAGTCATCTACAGGGGACTGAAGCTTTCTTT. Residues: CASSHLQGTEAFF.

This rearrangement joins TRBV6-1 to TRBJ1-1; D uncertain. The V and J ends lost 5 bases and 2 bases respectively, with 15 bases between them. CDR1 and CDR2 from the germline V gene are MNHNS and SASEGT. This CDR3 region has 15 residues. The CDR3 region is CASSPPRNLNTEAFF. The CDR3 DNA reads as TGTGCCAGCAGTCCCCCCCGCAACCTCAACACTGAAGCTTTCTTT.

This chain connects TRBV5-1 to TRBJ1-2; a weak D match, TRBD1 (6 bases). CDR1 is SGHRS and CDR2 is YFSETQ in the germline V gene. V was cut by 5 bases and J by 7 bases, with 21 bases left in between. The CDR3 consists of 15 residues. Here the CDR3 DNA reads TGCGCCAGCAGGCCCTTTGGGGACAATGCTATTGGCTACACCTTC. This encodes CASRPFGDNAIGYTF.

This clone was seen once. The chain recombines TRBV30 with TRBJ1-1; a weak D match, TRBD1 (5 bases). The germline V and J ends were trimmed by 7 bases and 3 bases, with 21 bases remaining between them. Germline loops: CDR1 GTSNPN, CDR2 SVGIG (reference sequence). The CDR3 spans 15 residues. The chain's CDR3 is CAFVPKGQGYTEAFF. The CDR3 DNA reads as TGTGCCTTCGTTCCCAAGGGGCAGGGTTACACTGAAGCTTTCTTT. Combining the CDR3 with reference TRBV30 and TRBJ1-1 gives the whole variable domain SQTIHQWPATLVQPVGSPLSLECTVEGTSNPNLYWYRQAAGRGLQLLFYSVGIGQISSEVPQNLSASRPQDRQFILSSKKLLLSDSGFYLCAFVPKGQGYTEAFFGQGTRLTVV.

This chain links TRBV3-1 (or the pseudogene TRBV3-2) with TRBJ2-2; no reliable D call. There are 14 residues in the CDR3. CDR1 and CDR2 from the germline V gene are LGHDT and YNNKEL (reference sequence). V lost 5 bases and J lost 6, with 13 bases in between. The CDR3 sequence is CASSVRHSAGELFF. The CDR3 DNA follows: TGTGCCAGCAGCGTCCGCCACAGCGCCGGGGAGCTGTTTTTT.

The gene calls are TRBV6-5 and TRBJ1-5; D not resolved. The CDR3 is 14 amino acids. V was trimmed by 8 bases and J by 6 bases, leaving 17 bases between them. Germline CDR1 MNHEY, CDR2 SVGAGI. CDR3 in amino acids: CASQVIAISQPQHF. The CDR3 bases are TGTGCCAGCCAGGTCATAGCGATAAGTCAGCCCCAGCATTTT.

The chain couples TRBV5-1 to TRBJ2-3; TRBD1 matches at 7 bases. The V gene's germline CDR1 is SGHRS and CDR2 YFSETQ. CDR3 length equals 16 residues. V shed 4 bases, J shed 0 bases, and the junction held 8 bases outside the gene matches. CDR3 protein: CASSLGTATSTDTQYF. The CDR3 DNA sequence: TGCGCCAGCAGCCTTGGGACAGCAACTAGCACAGATACGCAGTATTTT.

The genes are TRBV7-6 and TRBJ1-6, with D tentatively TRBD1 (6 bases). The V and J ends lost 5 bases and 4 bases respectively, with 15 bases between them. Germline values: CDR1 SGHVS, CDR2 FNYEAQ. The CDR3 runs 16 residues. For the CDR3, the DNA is TGTGCCAGCAGCAGAGTCGCAGGGGAGTATAATTCACCCCTCCACTTT. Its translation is CASSRVAGEYNSPLHF. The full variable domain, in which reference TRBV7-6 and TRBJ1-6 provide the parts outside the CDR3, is GAGVSQSPRYKVTKRGQDVALRCDPISGHVSLYWYRQALGQGPEFLTYFNYEAQQDKSGLPNDRFSAERPEGSISTLTIQRTEQRDSAMYRCASSRVAGEYNSPLHFGNGTRLTVT.

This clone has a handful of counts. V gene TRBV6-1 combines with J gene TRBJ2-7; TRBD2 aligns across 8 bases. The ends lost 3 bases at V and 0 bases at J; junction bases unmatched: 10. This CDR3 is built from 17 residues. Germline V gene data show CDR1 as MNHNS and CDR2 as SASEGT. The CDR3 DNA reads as TGTGCCAGCAGTGACCAACTCGGGGGGGCTTCCTCCTACGAGCAGTACTTC. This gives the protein CASSDQLGGASSYEQYF.

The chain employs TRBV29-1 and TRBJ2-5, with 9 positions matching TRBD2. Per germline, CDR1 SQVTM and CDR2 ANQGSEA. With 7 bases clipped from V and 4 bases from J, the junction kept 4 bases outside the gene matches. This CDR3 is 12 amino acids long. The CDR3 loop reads CSAAGGSETQYF. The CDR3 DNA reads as TGCAGCGCAGCGGGGGGATCAGAGACCCAGTACTTC.

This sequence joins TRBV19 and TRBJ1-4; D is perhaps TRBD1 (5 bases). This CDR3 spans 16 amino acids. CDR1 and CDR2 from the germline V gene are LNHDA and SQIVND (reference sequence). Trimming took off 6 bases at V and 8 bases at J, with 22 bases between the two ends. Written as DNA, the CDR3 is TGTGCCAGTAGGGACACAACCAACCTAATCAGGGAAAAACTGTTTTTT. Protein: CASRDTTNLIREKLFF. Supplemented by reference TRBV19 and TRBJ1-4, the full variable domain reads DGGITQSPKYLFRKEGQNVTLSCEQNLNHDAMYWYRQDPGQGLRLIYYSQIVNDFQKGDIAEGYSVSREKKESFPLTVTSAQKNPTAFYLCASRDTTNLIREKLFFGSGTQLSVL.

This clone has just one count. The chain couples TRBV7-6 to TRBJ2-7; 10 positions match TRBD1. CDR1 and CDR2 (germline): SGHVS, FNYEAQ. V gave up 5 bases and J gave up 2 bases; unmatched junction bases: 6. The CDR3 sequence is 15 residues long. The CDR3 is CASSARDRGPYEQYF. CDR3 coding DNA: TGTGCCAGCAGCGCCCGGGACAGGGGTCCCTACGAGCAGTACTTC.